This is a list of T cell receptor beta chains from one sample in a study of T cells in Graves' hyperthyroidism and ophthalmopathy. TCRdb analysed the multiplex PCR reads with MiXCR anew, one entry per CDR3 protein. The top ten clones hold 40% of a sample with over 350,000 distinct CDR3 sequences, around 20% of them seen once. Specimen: blood. All receptors come from a man in his late teens or twenties with Graves' ophthalmopathy. Both conserved end residues are part of each CDR3. A D gene is named only where the DNA matches it firmly.

cdr3_aa	v_call	j_call	d_call
CSARAPLLNTEAFF	TRBV20-1	TRBJ1-1	.
CASSKGTDTQYF	TRBV7-3	TRBJ2-3	.
CASSSTPDTQYF	TRBV6-2/TRBV6-3	TRBJ2-3	.
CASSPEVAGGNTEAFF	TRBV18	TRBJ1-1	.
CASSQRAGENTGELFF	TRBV7-3	TRBJ2-2	TRBD2
CATRSSEVTDTQYF	TRBV24-1	TRBJ2-3	.
CASRPGRGWGGELFF	TRBV2	TRBJ2-2	.
CSATGVDDGYTF	TRBV29-1	TRBJ1-2	TRBD1
CASSFPSETGELFF	TRBV5-1	TRBJ2-2	.
CASRGTGAAYEQYF	TRBV12-3/TRBV12-4	TRBJ2-7	TRBD1
CASSQELGWDRGSYGYTF	TRBV3-1	TRBJ1-2	TRBD1
CASKTGGWDNEQFF	TRBV19	TRBJ2-1	TRBD1
CASSRNQGGGYGYTF	TRBV19	TRBJ1-2	TRBD1
CASSLASTDTQYF	TRBV5-1	TRBJ2-3	.
CASSRPGTESRRDTQYF	TRBV28	TRBJ2-3	TRBD1
CASIPTSGLYNEQFF	TRBV19	TRBJ2-1	TRBD2
CSVTGTIQIDYGYTF	TRBV29-1	TRBJ1-2	.